This T cell receptor (beta chain) derives from a study of control samples from healthy donors and cancer patients. The V segment lost 3 bases and the J segment 3 bases; nucleotides outside the gene matches: 3. Germline V gene sequence: CDR1 ENHRY, CDR2 SYGVKD. This CDR3 spans 15 amino acids. Sequencing was performed with immunoSEQ multiplex PCR; in TCRdb, only in-frame clones are kept and a portion is missing. The sample consists of some 120,000 clones, around 87% of them appearing once. The source of this sequence is a man between 60 and 70 years old in good health. The V call is TRBV10-3, the J call TRBJ1-1; 11 nucleotides line up with TRBD1. Sequences were obtained from blood. The DNA of the CDR3 is TGTGCCATCAGTGACTGGGACAGGGGGGACACTGAAGCTTTCTTT. Its translation: CAISDWDRGDTEAFF.